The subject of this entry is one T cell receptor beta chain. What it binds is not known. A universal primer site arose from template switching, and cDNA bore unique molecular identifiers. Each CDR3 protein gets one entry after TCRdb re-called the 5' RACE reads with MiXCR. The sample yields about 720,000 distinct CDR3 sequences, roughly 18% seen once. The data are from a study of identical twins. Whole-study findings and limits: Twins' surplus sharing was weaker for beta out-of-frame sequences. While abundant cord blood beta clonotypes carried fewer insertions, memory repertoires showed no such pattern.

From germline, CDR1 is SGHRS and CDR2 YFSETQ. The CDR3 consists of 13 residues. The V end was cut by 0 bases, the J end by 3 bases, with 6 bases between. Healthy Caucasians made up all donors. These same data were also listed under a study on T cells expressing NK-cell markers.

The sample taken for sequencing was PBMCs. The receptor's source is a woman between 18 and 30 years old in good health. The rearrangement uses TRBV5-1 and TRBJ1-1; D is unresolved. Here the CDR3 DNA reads TGCGCCAGCAGCTTGGTATTCGACACTGAAGCTTTCTTT. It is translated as CASSLVFDTEAFF.